These 27 T cell receptor beta chains came from one sample sequenced in a study of blood T cell repertoires in COVID-19. The assay was immunoSEQ multiplex PCR, and TCRdb's table has in-frame clones only and misses some. Of about 350,000 clones listed, roughly 89% are singletons. The sample was peripheral blood. These receptors all stem from a woman aged 18-35 years who had recovered from COVID-19.

The J gene is TRBJ2-7, the V gene TRBV6-2 or TRBV6-3; tentatively, D is TRBD1 (5 bases). The CDR3 sequence is 12 residues long. The V end lost 5 bases, the J end lost 9 bases, and 14 bases lay between the germline ends. Germline values: CDR1 MNHEY, CDR2 SVGEGT. CDR3 in amino acids: CASSDTGIRQYV. DNA of the CDR3: TGTGCCAGCAGTGATACAGGAATCCGGCAGTACGTC.

This chain links TRBV5-1 with TRBJ1-1; D is uncertain. From germline, CDR1 is SGHRS and CDR2 YFSETQ. Trimming stripped 0 bases from V and 3 bases from J, with 15 bases between. CDR3 size: 16 residues. The CDR3 region has the DNA TGCGCCAGCAGCTTGGTTGCTGGGGAGTGGGACACTGAAGCTTTCTTT. Its protein is CASSLVAGEWDTEAFF.

On this clone: At the DNA level, this CDR3 is encoded by other sequences in the same sample as well. V and J are TRBV7-9 and TRBJ2-3; D may be TRBD2 (6 bases). Germline loops: CDR1 SEHNR, CDR2 FQNEAQ (reference sequence). The CDR3 contains 16 residues. The V end was cut by 5 bases, the J end by 0 bases, with 15 bases between. Here the CDR3 reads CASSPPTSTSTDTQYF. The CDR3 region has the DNA TGTGCCAGCAGCCCCCCGACTAGTACTAGCACAGATACGCAGTATTTT.

This chain links TRBV3-1 (or the pseudogene TRBV3-2) with TRBJ1-2; the match to TRBD1 covers 8 bases. Germline assignment: CDR1 LGHDT and CDR2 YNNKEL (reference sequence). This CDR3 has 15 amino acids. The J segment lost 4 bases and the V segment lost 1 base, leaving 5 bases of the junction unmatched. CDR3 sequence reads: CASSQVYRGVYGYTF. Here the CDR3 DNA reads TGTGCCAGCAGCCAAGTTTACAGGGGGGTCTATGGCTACACCTTC.

The J gene is TRBJ1-2, the V gene TRBV29-1; D is unclear. Looked up from germline, CDR1 is SQVTM and CDR2 is ANQGSEA. V was pared by 4 bases and J by 5 bases, with 8 bases between. The CDR3 sequence is 11 residues long. The CDR3 bases are TGCAGCGTTGTGTGGCAGTATGGCTACACCTTC. Translation gives CSVVWQYGYTF.

J is TRBJ2-1 and V is TRBV11-2; 13 bases map to TRBD2. V lost 0 bases to trimming and J lost 11 bases; unmatched junction nucleotides: 4. Germline V gives CDR1 SGHAT, CDR2 FQNNGV. The CDR3 extends over 15 amino acids. CDR3 residues: CASSLEGTSGNQQFF. DNA of the CDR3: TGTGCCAGCAGCTTAGAAGGGACTAGCGGGAACCAGCAGTTCTTC.

The CDR3 nucleotides read TGTGCCAGCAGTTACGACATTACCTACGAGCAGTACGTC. Protein sequence: CASSYDITYEQYV. The chain combines TRBV6-6 with TRBJ2-7; D uncertain. Germline V gene sequence: CDR1 MNHNY, CDR2 SVGAGI (reference sequence). V was pared by 2 bases and J by 2 bases, with 7 bases between. The CDR3 sequence is 13 residues long.

The rearrangement links TRBV5-8 to TRBJ1-5; D possibly corresponds to TRBD1 (5 bases). CDR3 size: 16 residues. Germline V gene lookup returns CDR1 SGHTS and CDR2 YDEGEE. V was clipped by 6 bases and J by 2 bases, with 18 bases between them. CDR3 sequence reads: CASTLGTGGGNQPQHF. DNA for the CDR3: TGTGCCAGCACCCTTGGTACCGGGGGGGGCAATCAGCCCCAGCATTTT. Drawing the rest from reference TRBV5-8 and TRBJ1-5, the complete variable domain is EAGVTQSPTHLIKTRGQQATLRCSPISGHTSVYWYQQALGLGLQFLLWYDEGEERNRGNFPPRFSGRQFPNYSSELNVNALELEDSALYLCASTLGTGGGNQPQHFGDGTRLSIL.

The chain combines TRBV19 with TRBJ2-6, with a weak D call TRBD1 (6 bases). Trimming cost V 8 bases and J 1 base, with 9 bases left between them. Germline V gene lookup returns CDR1 LNHDA and CDR2 SQIVND (reference sequence). CDR3 size: 14 residues. The CDR3: CASAQGSGANVLTF. CDR3 in DNA: TGTGCCAGTGCACAGGGTTCTGGGGCCAACGTCCTGACTTTC.

This chain connects TRBV3-1 (or the pseudogene TRBV3-2) to TRBJ2-3; TRBD1 matches 7 bases. V shed 4 bases and J 4 bases; nucleotides not matched to a gene: 8. The germline V gene encodes CDR1 LGHDT and CDR2 YNNKEL (reference sequence). This CDR3 has 15 amino acids. Here the CDR3 reads CASSPRQGSPDTQYF. The CDR3 coding sequence is TGTGCCAGCAGCCCCCGACAGGGCAGCCCAGATACGCAGTATTTT.

The rearrangement joins TRBV27 to TRBJ2-7, with a possible D match to TRBD2 (7 bases). V was trimmed by 3 bases and J by 0 bases, leaving 12 bases between them. Germline V gene data show CDR1 as MNHEY and CDR2 as SMNVEV (reference sequence). CDR3 length: 15 residues. CDR3 sequence (DNA): TGTGCCAGCAGTTTTGGGAGGGGGTGCTCCTACGAGCAGTACGTC. It yields the protein CASSFGRGCSYEQYV.

This clone was recorded at least ten times. V gene TRBV6-2 or TRBV6-3 combines with J gene TRBJ1-5; D might be TRBD1 (5 bases). CDR3 length: 15 residues. Germline V gene lookup returns CDR1 MNHEY and CDR2 SVGEGT. V was pared by 6 bases and J by 4 bases, with 16 bases between. The CDR3 reads CASSQAGPWNQPQHF. As DNA, the CDR3 is TGTGCCAGCAGCCAGGCAGGGCCATGGAATCAGCCCCAGCATTTT.

Details on this clone: In the same sample, other DNA sequences code for this CDR3. The V and J genes are TRBV5-1 and TRBJ2-2; 9 bases map to TRBD2. The ends lost 2 bases at V and 5 bases at J; junction bases unmatched: 4. The germline V gene has CDR1 SGHRS and CDR2 YFSETQ. The CDR3 is 15 amino acids. In DNA form, the CDR3 reads TGCGCCAGCAGCTTAAGCGGGAGGTCGACCGGGGAGCTGTTTTTT. It encodes CASSLSGRSTGELFF.

The chain recombines TRBV11-3 with TRBJ2-3; 10 bases are shared with TRBD1. The CDR3 is made up of 15 amino acids. Germline V gene data show CDR1 as SGHNT and CDR2 as YENEEA. The junction had 2 bases not matched to a gene; V was cut back by 1 base and J by 4 bases. The CDR3 loop is CASSLAGTGADTQYF. The CDR3 region has the DNA TGTGCCAGCAGCTTAGCGGGGACAGGGGCAGATACGCAGTATTTT.

This chain joins TRBV19 and TRBJ1-1, with D possibly TRBD1 on 5 matching bases. This CDR3 spans 15 amino acids. The V gene's germline CDR1 is LNHDA and CDR2 SQIVND (reference sequence). V was shortened by 8 bases and J by 2 bases, with 18 bases between the two germline ends. CDR3 sequence: CASRRREGGNTEAFF. CDR3 nucleotide sequence: TGTGCCAGTCGGCGCAGGGAGGGAGGAAACACTGAAGCTTTCTTT.

V gene TRBV20-1 combines with J gene TRBJ1-2; TRBD1 might be the D (6 bases). CDR1 and CDR2 (germline): DFQATT, SNEGSKA (reference sequence). The V end lost 3 bases, the J end lost 3 bases, and 11 bases lay between the germline ends. The CDR3 sequence is 13 residues long. The CDR3 loop is CSASTGWDYGYTF. The CDR3 DNA reads TGCAGTGCTAGTACAGGGTGGGACTATGGCTACACCTTC.

The V call is TRBV9, the J call TRBJ1-5, with a tentative D call TRBD1 (6 bases). The CDR3 has 14 residues. Trimming left V 4 bases short and J 0 bases short, with 8 bases between. Germline V CDR1 and CDR2: SGDLS, YYNGEE. CDR3 loop: CASSRDISNQPQHF. The CDR3 nucleotides read TGTGCCAGCAGCAGGGACATTAGCAATCAGCCCCAGCATTTT.

This chain joins TRBV2 and TRBJ1-2; D is possibly TRBD1 (5 bases). Trimming left V 6 bases short and J 2 bases short, with 16 bases between. Germline V gives CDR1 SNHLY, CDR2 FYNNEI. This CDR3 comprises 15 residues. The DNA for the CDR3 is TGTGCCAGCAGAGAGGACACTGGACGAAACTATGGCTACACCTTC. It yields the protein CASREDTGRNYGYTF.

The chain combines TRBV5-4 with TRBJ2-5; the match to TRBD2 covers 9 bases. The V gene's germline CDR1 is SGHNT and CDR2 YYREEE (reference sequence). Trimming at V came to 1 base and at J to 5 bases, leaving 12 bases not matched to a gene. The CDR3 runs to 17 residues. The CDR3 DNA is TGTGCCAGCAGCTTGATTTCGGCGGGAGGGCTGGGTGAGACCCAGTACTTC. Translated, it gives CASSLISAGGLGETQYF.

The genes are TRBV18 and TRBJ2-4; TRBD2 agrees at 7 bases. V was pared by 2 bases and J by 2 bases, with 6 bases of the junction left unmatched. The CDR3 has 16 amino acids. Germline V gene lookup returns CDR1 KGHSH and CDR2 LQKENI. CDR3 loop: CASSPTSDRTKNIQYF. For the CDR3, the DNA is TGTGCCAGCTCACCAACTAGCGATCGTACCAAAAACATTCAGTACTTC.

The genes are TRBV11-2 and TRBJ2-7; no definite D call. CDR3 length: 13 amino acids. Trimming took 3 bases from V and 3 from J, leaving 9 bases between them. Germline CDR1 SGHAT, CDR2 FQNNGV. As DNA, the CDR3 is TGTGCCAGCAGCTTCGGCGGCAACTACGAGCAGTACGTC. Translating it yields CASSFGGNYEQYV.

This clone appeared a single time. V usage is TRBV6-2 or TRBV6-3 and J usage is TRBJ2-3; 12 nucleotides agree with TRBD2. CDR3 length equals 18 residues. Germline CDR1 MNHEY, CDR2 SVGEGT. V lost 2 bases, J lost 3 bases, and 9 bases stayed unmatched. In DNA form, the CDR3 reads TGTGCCAGCAGTTACCCTAGCGGGAGGGCCGGCTCTACAGATACGCAGTATTTT. It codes for CASSYPSGRAGSTDTQYF.

V and J are TRBV6-2 or TRBV6-3 and TRBJ1-1; maybe TRBD1 (6 bases). From germline, CDR1 is MNHEY and CDR2 SVGEGT. This CDR3 spans 15 amino acids. The ends were cut back, 2 bases at V and 5 bases at J, with 15 bases in the middle. CDR3 DNA: TGTGCCAGCAGTTACGGGGGACATCGAAGGACTGAAGCTTTCTTT. Protein product: CASSYGGHRRTEAFF.

The rearrangement joins TRBV18 to TRBJ2-3; D is possibly TRBD1 (5 bases). V dropped 3 bases and J dropped 5 bases, with 6 bases sitting between them. Germline assignment: CDR1 KGHSH and CDR2 LQKENI. The CDR3 spans 12 residues. As DNA, the CDR3 is TGTGCCAGCTCACCTAGGGGAGATACGCAGTATTTT. Its protein is CASSPRGDTQYF.

This rearrangement joins TRBV9 to TRBJ1-1; 8 nucleotides agree with TRBD1. Germline values: CDR1 SGDLS, CDR2 YYNGEE. Trimming removed 5 bases from V and 2 bases from J; junction bases left unmatched: 8. CDR3 size: 15 residues. The CDR3 region is CASRLWTGSNTEAFF. The CDR3 DNA reads as TGTGCCAGCAGACTATGGACAGGGAGTAACACTGAAGCTTTCTTT.

This chain connects TRBV19 to TRBJ1-6; TRBD1 might be the D (6 bases). The CDR3 has 15 residues. Deletions cut 1 base from V and 6 bases from J, with 10 bases between. Germline loops: CDR1 LNHDA, CDR2 SQIVND (reference sequence). The CDR3 here is CASSIAGGANSPLHF. The CDR3 nucleotides are TGTGCCAGTAGTATAGCGGGGGGGGCTAATTCACCCCTCCACTTT.

V gene TRBV6-5 combines with J gene TRBJ2-1, with D perhaps matching TRBD2 (6 bases). The CDR3 contains 13 residues. Trimming stripped 7 bases from V and 12 bases from J, with 19 bases between. The germline V gene encodes CDR1 MNHEY and CDR2 SVGAGI. The DNA of the CDR3 is TGTGCCAGCACCATCTCGGAGGGCGGCGGGCAGTTCTTC. Encoded protein: CASTISEGGGQFF.